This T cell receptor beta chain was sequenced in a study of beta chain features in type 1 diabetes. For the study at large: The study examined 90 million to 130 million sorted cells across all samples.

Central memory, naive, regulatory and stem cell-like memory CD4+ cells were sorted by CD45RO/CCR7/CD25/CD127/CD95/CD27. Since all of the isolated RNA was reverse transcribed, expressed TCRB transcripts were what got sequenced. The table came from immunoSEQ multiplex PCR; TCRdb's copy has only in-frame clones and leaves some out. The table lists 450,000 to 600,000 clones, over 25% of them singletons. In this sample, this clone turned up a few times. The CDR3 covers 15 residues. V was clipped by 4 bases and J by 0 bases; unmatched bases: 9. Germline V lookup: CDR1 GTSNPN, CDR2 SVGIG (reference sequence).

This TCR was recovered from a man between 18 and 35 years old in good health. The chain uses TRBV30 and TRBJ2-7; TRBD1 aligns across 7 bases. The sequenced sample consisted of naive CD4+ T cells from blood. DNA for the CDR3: TGTGCCTGGACCCGCACCAGGGACAGCTCCTACGAGCAGTACTTC. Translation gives CAWTRTRDSSYEQYF. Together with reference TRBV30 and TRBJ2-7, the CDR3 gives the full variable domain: SQTIHQWPATLVQPVGSPLSLECTVEGTSNPNLYWYRQAAGRGLQLLFYSVGIGQISSEVPQNLSASRPQDRQFILSSKKLLLSDSGFYLCAWTRTRDSSYEQYFGPGTRLTVT.